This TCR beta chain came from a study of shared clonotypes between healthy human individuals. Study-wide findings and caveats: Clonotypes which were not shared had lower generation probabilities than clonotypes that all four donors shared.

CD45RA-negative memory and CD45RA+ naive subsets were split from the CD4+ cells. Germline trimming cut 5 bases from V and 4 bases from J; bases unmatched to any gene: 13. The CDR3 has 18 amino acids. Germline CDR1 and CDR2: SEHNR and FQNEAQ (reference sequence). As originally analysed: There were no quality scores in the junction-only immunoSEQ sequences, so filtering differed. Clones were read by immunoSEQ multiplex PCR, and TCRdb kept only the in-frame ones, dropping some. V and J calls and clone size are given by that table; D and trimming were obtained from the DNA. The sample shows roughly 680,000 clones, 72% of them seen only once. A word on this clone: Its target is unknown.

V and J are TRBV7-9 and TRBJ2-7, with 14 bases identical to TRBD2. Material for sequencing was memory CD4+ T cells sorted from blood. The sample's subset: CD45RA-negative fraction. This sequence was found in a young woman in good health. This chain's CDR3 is CASSIRSSGTSGSYEQYF. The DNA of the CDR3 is TGTGCCAGCAGCATTCGGAGTTCGGGGACTAGCGGGAGTTACGAGCAGTACTTC.